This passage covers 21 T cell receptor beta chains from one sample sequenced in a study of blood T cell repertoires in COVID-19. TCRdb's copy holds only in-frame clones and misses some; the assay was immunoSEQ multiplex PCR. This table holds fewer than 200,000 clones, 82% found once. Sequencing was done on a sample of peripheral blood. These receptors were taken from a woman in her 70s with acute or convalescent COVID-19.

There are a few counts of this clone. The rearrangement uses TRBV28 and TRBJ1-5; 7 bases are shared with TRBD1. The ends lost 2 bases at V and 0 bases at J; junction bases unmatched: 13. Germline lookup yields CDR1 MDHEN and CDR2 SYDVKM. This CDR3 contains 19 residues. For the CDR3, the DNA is TGTGCCAGCAGTTTAAGTCCTAGGCAGGGGGAAAATAGCAATCAGCCCCAGCATTTT. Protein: CASSLSPRQGENSNQPQHF. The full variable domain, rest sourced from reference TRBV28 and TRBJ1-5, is DVKVTQSSRYLVKRTGEKVFLECVQDMDHENMFWYRQDPGLGLRLIYFSYDVKMKEKGDIPEGYSVSREKKERFSLILESASTNQTSMYLCASSLSPRQGENSNQPQHFGDGTRLSIL.

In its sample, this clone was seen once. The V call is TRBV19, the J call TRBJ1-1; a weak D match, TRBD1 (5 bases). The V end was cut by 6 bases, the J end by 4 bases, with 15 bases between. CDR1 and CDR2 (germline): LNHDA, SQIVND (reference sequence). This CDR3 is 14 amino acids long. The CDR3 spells CASRPSRVSTEAFF. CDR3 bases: TGTGCCAGTAGGCCATCCAGGGTGAGCACTGAAGCTTTCTTT.

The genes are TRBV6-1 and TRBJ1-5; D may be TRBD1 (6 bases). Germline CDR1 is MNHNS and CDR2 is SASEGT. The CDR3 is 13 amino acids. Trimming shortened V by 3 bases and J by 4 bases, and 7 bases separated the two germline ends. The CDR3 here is CASSEQGNQPQHF. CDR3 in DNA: TGTGCCAGCAGTGAGCAGGGGAATCAGCCCCAGCATTTT.

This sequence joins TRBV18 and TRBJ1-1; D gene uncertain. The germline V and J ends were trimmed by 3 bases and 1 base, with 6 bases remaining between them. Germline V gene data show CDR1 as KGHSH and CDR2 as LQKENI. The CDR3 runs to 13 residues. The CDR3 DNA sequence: TGTGCCAGCTCACCCAACAAGAACACTGAAGCTTTCTTT. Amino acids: CASSPNKNTEAFF.

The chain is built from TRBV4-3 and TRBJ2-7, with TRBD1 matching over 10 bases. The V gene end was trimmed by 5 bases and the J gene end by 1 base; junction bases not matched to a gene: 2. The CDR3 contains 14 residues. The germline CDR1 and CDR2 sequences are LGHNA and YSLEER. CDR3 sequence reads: CASSGDRGSYEQYF. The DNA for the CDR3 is TGCGCCAGCAGCGGGGACAGGGGTTCCTACGAGCAGTACTTC.

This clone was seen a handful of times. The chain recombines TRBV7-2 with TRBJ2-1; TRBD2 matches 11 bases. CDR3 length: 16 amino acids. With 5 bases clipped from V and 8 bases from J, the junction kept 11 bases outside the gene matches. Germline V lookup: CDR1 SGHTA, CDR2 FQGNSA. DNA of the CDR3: TGTGCCAGCAGCCCGTTAGGGCTAGCGGGAGGATATGAGCAGTTCTTC. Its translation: CASSPLGLAGGYEQFF.

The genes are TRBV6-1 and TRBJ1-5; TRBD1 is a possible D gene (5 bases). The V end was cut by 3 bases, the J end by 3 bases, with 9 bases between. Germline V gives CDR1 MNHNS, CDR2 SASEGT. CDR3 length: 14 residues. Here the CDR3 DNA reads TGTGCCAGCAGTGAGGGGGGGTCCAATCAGCCCCAGCATTTT. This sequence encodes CASSEGGSNQPQHF.

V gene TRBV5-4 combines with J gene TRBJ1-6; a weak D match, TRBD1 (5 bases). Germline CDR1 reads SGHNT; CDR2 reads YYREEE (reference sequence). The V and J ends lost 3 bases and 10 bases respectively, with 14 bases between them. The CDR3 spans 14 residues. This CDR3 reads CASSSPRGESPLHF. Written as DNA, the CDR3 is TGTGCCAGCAGCTCTCCTCGGGGGGAATCACCCCTCCACTTT.

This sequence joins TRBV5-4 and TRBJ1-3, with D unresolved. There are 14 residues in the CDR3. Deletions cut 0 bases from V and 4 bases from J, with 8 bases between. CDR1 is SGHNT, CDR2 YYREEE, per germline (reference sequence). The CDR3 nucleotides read TGTGCCAGCAGCTTGGTCGGGGAAGGAAACACCATATATTTT. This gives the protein CASSLVGEGNTIYF.

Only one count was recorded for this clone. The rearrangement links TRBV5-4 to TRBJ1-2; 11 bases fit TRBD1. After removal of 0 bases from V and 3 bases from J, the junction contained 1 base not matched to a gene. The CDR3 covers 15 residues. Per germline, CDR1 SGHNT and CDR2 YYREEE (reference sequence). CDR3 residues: CASSLAGQGDYGYTF. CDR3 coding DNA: TGTGCCAGCAGCTTGGCGGGACAGGGGGACTATGGCTACACCTTC.

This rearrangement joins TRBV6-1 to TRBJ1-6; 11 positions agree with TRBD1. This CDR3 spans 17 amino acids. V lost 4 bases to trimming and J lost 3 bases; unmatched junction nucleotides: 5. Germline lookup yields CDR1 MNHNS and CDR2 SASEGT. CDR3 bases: TGTGCCAGCAGTGCCGCGGGACAGGGGGGCTATAATTCACCCCTCCACTTT. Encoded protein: CASSAAGQGGYNSPLHF.

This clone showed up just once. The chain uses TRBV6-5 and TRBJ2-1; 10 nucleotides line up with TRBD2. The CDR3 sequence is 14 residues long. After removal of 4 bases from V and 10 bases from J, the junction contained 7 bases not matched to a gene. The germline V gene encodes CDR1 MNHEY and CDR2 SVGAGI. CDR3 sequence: CASSSWTSGGEQFF. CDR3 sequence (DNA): TGTGCCAGCAGTTCATGGACTAGCGGAGGAGAGCAGTTCTTC.

CDR3 nucleotides: TGTGCCAGCAGTTACCTTGGCGGGGGCCCCTACAATGAGCAGTTCTTC. This sequence encodes CASSYLGGGPYNEQFF. J is TRBJ2-1 and V is TRBV6-2 or TRBV6-3, with D possibly TRBD2 on 7 matching bases. This CDR3 has 16 residues. The germline V gene has CDR1 MNHEY and CDR2 SVGEGT. Trimming removed 2 bases from V and 2 bases from J, with 13 bases in between.

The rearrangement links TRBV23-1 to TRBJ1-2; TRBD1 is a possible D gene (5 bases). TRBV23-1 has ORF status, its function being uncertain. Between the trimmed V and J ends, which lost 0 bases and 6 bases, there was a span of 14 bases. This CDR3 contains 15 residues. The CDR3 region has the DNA TGCGCCAGCAGTCAATCCGGGGGGAGTAAGGATGGCTACACCTTC. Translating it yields CASSQSGGSKDGYTF.

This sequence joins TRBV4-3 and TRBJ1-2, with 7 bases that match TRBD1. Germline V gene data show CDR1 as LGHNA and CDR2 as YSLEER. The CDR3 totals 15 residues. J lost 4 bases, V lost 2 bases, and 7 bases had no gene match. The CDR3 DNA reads TGCGCCAGCAGCCAAAGACAGGGAATCGGCTATGGCTACACCTTC. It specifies CASSQRQGIGYGYTF.

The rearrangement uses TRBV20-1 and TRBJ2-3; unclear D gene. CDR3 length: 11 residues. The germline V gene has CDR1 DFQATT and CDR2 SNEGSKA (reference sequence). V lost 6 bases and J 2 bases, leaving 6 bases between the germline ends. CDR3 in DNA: TGCAGTGCAGCCAACACAGATACGCAGTATTTT. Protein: CSAANTDTQYF.

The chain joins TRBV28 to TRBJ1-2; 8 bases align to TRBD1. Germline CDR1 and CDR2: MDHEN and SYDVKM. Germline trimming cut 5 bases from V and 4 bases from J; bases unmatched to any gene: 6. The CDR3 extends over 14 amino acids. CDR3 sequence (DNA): TGTGCCAGCAGTGGAAGGACAGGGCCCTATGGCTACACCTTC. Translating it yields CASSGRTGPYGYTF.

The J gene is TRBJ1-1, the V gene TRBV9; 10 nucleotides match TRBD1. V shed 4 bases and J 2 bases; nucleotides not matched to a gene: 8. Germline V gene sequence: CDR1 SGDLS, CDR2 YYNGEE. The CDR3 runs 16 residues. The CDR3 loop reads CASSPGTGALNTEAFF. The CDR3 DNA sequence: TGTGCCAGCAGCCCTGGGACAGGGGCTCTTAACACTGAAGCTTTCTTT. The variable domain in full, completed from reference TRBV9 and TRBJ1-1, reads DSGVTQTPKHLITATGQRVTLRCSPRSGDLSVYWYQQSLDQGLQFLIQYYNGEERAKGNILERFSAQQFPDLHSELNLSSLELGDSALYFCASSPGTGALNTEAFFGQGTRLTVV.

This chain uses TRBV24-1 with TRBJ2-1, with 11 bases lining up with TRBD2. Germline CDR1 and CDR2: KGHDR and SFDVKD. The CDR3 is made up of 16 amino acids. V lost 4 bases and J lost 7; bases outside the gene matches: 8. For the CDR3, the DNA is TGTGCCACCAGTGACCCCACTAGCGGGAGTAGGAATGAGCAGTTCTTC. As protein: CATSDPTSGSRNEQFF.

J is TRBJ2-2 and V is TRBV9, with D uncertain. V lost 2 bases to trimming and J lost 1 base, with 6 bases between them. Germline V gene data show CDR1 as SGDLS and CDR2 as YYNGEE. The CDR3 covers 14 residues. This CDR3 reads CASSVVLNTGELFF. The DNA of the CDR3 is TGTGCCAGCAGCGTCGTTCTGAACACCGGGGAGCTGTTTTTT.

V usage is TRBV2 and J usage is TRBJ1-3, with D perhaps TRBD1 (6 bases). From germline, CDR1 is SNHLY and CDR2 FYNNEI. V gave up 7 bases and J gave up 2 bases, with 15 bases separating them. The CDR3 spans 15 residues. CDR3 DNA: TGTGCCAGCAAGGGGAAGGGGGACCCTGGAAACACCATATATTTT. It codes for CASKGKGDPGNTIYF.